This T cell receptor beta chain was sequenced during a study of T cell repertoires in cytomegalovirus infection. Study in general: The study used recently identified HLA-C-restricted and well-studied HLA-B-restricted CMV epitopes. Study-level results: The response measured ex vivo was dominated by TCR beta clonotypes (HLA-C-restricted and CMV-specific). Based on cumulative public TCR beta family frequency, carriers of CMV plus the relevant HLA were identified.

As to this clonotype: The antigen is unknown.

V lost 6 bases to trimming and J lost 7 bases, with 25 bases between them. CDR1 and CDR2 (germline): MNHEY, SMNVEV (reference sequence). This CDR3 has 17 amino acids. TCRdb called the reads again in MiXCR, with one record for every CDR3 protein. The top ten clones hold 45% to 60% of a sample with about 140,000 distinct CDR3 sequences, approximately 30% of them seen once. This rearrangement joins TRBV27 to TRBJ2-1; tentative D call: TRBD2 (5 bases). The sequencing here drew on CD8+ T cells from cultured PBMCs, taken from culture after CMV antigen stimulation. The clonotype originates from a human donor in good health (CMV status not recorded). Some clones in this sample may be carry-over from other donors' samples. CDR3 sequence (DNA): TGTGCCAGCAGCACCTCGATTTTGGACGGGGATTGGAATGAGCAGTTCTTC. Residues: CASSTSILDGDWNEQFF.